These 26 T cell receptor beta chains were sequenced from one sample in a study of blood T cell repertoires in COVID-19. Only in-frame clones appear in the TCRdb table, and some are missing; sequencing was by immunoSEQ multiplex PCR. The sample has hundreds of thousands of clones; under 90% are singletons. The specimen sequenced was peripheral blood. These receptors originate from a man younger than 45 with active or convalescent COVID-19.

V usage is TRBV7-2 and J usage is TRBJ1-4, with 9 bases matching TRBD1. The CDR3 is 15 residues long. The J segment lost 3 bases and the V segment lost 6 bases, leaving 5 bases of the junction unmatched. From germline, CDR1 is SGHTA and CDR2 FQGNSA. The DNA of the CDR3 is TGTGCCAGCAGAATACAGGGGGCGCCTAATGAAAAACTGTTTTTT. This codes for CASRIQGAPNEKLFF.

V and J are TRBV28 and TRBJ2-2; D unclear. This CDR3 comprises 13 residues. Germline V gene data show CDR1 as MDHEN and CDR2 as SYDVKM. V shed 5 bases and J shed 4 bases, with 8 bases lying between them. CDR3 loop: CASSRLFTGELFF. The CDR3 DNA reads as TGTGCCAGCAGTCGACTGTTCACCGGGGAGCTGTTTTTT.

This chain links TRBV30 with TRBJ1-1; no clear D. CDR1 GTSNPN and CDR2 SVGIG come from the germline V gene (reference sequence). The CDR3 totals 15 residues. V was shortened by 1 base and J by 1 base, with 13 bases between the two germline ends. CDR3 loop: CAWSGTGLGNTEAFF. The CDR3, as DNA: TGTGCCTGGAGTGGAACCGGGTTAGGGAACACTGAAGCTTTCTTT.

The rearrangement uses TRBV7-9 and TRBJ2-5; D not certain. The CDR3 sequence is 19 residues long. Germline CDR1 reads SEHNR; CDR2 reads FQNEAQ (reference sequence). V dropped 3 bases and J dropped 0 bases, with 23 bases sitting between them. The CDR3 region has the DNA TGTGCCAGCAGCTTGGTTTTGCTGGTAGTGGGCCGAGACCAAGAGACCCAGTACTTC. Its protein is CASSLVLLVVGRDQETQYF.

This clone was recorded a few times. V and J are TRBV19 and TRBJ2-1; the D gene is possibly TRBD1 (6 bases). V lost 3 bases, J lost 2 bases, and 8 bases lay in between. CDR1 is LNHDA, CDR2 SQIVND, per germline (reference sequence). This CDR3 contains 14 residues. This chain's CDR3 is CASSIQGTYNEQFF. CDR3 nucleotide sequence: TGTGCCAGTAGTATTCAGGGGACCTACAATGAGCAGTTCTTC.

The genes are TRBV7-9 and TRBJ2-5; TRBD1 agrees at 9 bases. This CDR3 contains 15 residues. Germline V gene data show CDR1 as SEHNR and CDR2 as FQNEAQ (reference sequence). The V and J ends lost 1 base and 1 base, in that order; junction bases with no gene match: 1. In nucleotides, the CDR3 is TGTGCCAGCAGCTTAGGGGGACAGGGCCAAGAGACCCAGTACTTC. The encoded protein is CASSLGGQGQETQYF.

This chain joins TRBV3-1 (or the pseudogene TRBV3-2) and TRBJ1-3; 10 nucleotides match TRBD1. The CDR3 runs to 16 residues. Germline loops: CDR1 LGHDT, CDR2 YNNKEL (reference sequence). With 1 base clipped from V and 3 bases from J, the junction kept 3 bases outside the gene matches. CDR3 nucleotide sequence: TGTGCCAGCAGCCAAGGACAGGGGGCTTATGGAAACACCATATATTTT. Amino acids: CASSQGQGAYGNTIYF.

The CDR3 protein is CASSRQYTGELFF. CDR3 coding DNA: TGTGCCAGCAGCCGACAGTACACCGGGGAGCTGTTTTTT. The chain carries TRBV3-1 (or the pseudogene TRBV3-2) and TRBJ2-2; TRBD1 might be the D (5 bases). V lost 4 bases and J 3 bases, leaving 6 bases between the germline ends. The CDR3 is 13 amino acids. From germline, CDR1 is LGHDT and CDR2 YNNKEL (reference sequence).

J is TRBJ1-4 and V is TRBV5-5; D is unclear. The length of the CDR3 is 13 residues. V gave up 6 bases and J gave up 4 bases, with 10 bases separating them. Germline V gene lookup returns CDR1 SGHKS and CDR2 YYEKEE (reference sequence). CDR3 sequence reads: CASTRVLNEKLFF. CDR3 bases: TGTGCCAGCACCCGGGTCCTTAATGAAAAACTGTTTTTT.

This chain links TRBV28 with TRBJ2-7; TRBD2 matches at 14 bases. There are 16 residues in the CDR3. Looked up from germline, CDR1 is MDHEN and CDR2 is SYDVKM. V shed 5 bases, J shed 7 bases, and the junction held 10 bases outside the gene matches. Here the CDR3 reads CASSPLGLAGGLEQYF. The CDR3 DNA is TGTGCCAGCAGTCCCCTTGGACTAGCGGGGGGTCTGGAGCAGTACTTC.

V is TRBV5-1 and J is TRBJ1-1; TRBD1 is a possible D gene (6 bases). The ends were cut back, 2 bases at V and 5 bases at J, with 7 bases in the middle. CDR3 length equals 12 residues. Germline CDR1 is SGHRS and CDR2 is YFSETQ. As DNA, the CDR3 is TGCGCCAGCAGCTTTAGGGGGACTGAAGCTTTCTTT. Its translation is CASSFRGTEAFF.

The V call is TRBV28, the J call TRBJ2-6; D unclear. The CDR3 loop spans 15 amino acids. The germline gives CDR1 MDHEN, CDR2 SYDVKM. Trimming stripped 5 bases from V and 2 bases from J, with 10 bases between. The CDR3 region has the DNA TGTGCCAGCAGTACCTACAGAACTGGGGCCAACGTCCTGACTTTC. Translated, it gives CASSTYRTGANVLTF.

This chain connects TRBV7-6 to TRBJ2-3; D not resolved. CDR3 length equals 14 residues. The germline V and J ends were trimmed by 0 bases and 2 bases, with 6 bases remaining between them. Germline assignment: CDR1 SGHVS and CDR2 FNYEAQ. CDR3 in amino acids: CASSLAGFTDTQYF. The CDR3 nucleotides are TGTGCCAGCAGCTTAGCGGGCTTCACAGATACGCAGTATTTT.

V and J are TRBV28 and TRBJ2-7; 8 bases are a match to TRBD1. This CDR3 has 14 residues. V lost 3 bases, J lost 7 bases, and 8 bases stayed unmatched. In germline, CDR1 is MDHEN, CDR2 SYDVKM. The DNA for the CDR3 is TGTGCCAGCAGTTTTGGACAGGGTACGTGGGAGCAGTACTTC. Protein sequence: CASSFGQGTWEQYF.

Concerning this clone itself: The same CDR3 is also encoded by other DNA sequences in this sample. This sequence joins TRBV4-3 and TRBJ2-7; 10 bases are shared with TRBD1. J lost 4 bases, V lost 1 base, and 1 base had no gene match. The CDR3 extends over 14 amino acids. From germline, CDR1 is LGHNA and CDR2 YSLEER. The CDR3 bases are TGCGCCAGCAGCCAAGGACAGGGGGCTTACGAGCAGTACTTC. Translated, it gives CASSQGQGAYEQYF.

The V call is TRBV16, the J call TRBJ1-1; D unresolved. V lost 0 bases to trimming and J lost 1 base, with 6 bases between them. Germline V lookup: CDR1 KGHSY, CDR2 FQNENV. This CDR3 region has 14 residues. Here the CDR3 DNA reads TGTGCCAGCAGCCAATCAGGAGGGAACACTGAAGCTTTCTTT. Encoded protein: CASSQSGGNTEAFF.

The chain carries TRBV30 and TRBJ1-5; 7 bases are a match to TRBD1. V lost 4 bases and J lost 5; bases outside the gene matches: 5. From germline, CDR1 is GTSNPN and CDR2 SVGIG (reference sequence). CDR3 length equals 13 residues. The CDR3 nucleotides read TGTGCCTGGACCGACAGGGTAGATCAGCCCCAGCATTTT. Its protein product is CAWTDRVDQPQHF.

The chain has TRBV5-1 and TRBJ2-1; 9 bases align to TRBD2. The CDR3 has 16 residues. V was pared by 5 bases and J by 7 bases, with 13 bases of the junction left unmatched. The V gene's germline CDR1 is SGHRS and CDR2 YFSETQ. For the CDR3, the DNA is TGCGCCAGCAGTAGGTCGGCGGGGGGGCCTGGAAATGAGCAGTTCTTC. Amino acids: CASSRSAGGPGNEQFF.

V is TRBV6-2 or TRBV6-3 and J is TRBJ1-5; D not certain. Trimming took off 4 bases at V and 7 bases at J, with 8 bases between the two ends. This CDR3 is built from 12 residues. CDR1 is MNHEY and CDR2 is SVGEGT in the germline V gene. The CDR3 sequence: CASSFGWQPQHF. DNA of the CDR3: TGTGCCAGCAGTTTCGGGTGGCAGCCCCAGCATTTT.

The rearrangement links TRBV18 to TRBJ1-2, with TRBD1 matching over 8 bases. The CDR3 is 15 amino acids. Germline CDR1 is KGHSH and CDR2 is LQKENI. V lost 3 bases to trimming and J lost 4 bases; unmatched junction nucleotides: 7. This CDR3 is CASSPIDRGTYGYTF. In DNA form, the CDR3 reads TGTGCCAGCTCACCGATCGACAGGGGCACCTATGGCTACACCTTC.

The chain carries TRBV19 and TRBJ2-1; TRBD1 agrees at 7 bases. This CDR3 has 15 residues. CDR1 and CDR2 from the germline V gene are LNHDA and SQIVND (reference sequence). Trimming cost V 5 bases and J 8 bases; bases outside gene matches: 12. The CDR3, as DNA: TGTGCCAGTAGTCTCCGGGACAGAGGGCCCGATGAGCAGTTCTTC. This translates into CASSLRDRGPDEQFF.

The V call is TRBV4-1, the J call TRBJ2-7, with TRBD2 identical over 8 bases. Germline CDR1 is MGHRA and CDR2 is YSYEKL. Unmatched junction bases numbered 4, after V lost 0 bases and J lost 0 bases. The CDR3 extends over 16 amino acids. In nucleotides, the CDR3 is TGCGCCAGCAGCCAAGAAAGCGGGAGCTACTCCTACGAGCAGTACTTC. Residues: CASSQESGSYSYEQYF.

This sequence joins TRBV28 and TRBJ1-1; maybe TRBD1 (6 bases). CDR1 MDHEN and CDR2 SYDVKM come from the germline V gene. Trimming took 7 bases from V and 1 from J, leaving 13 bases between them. This CDR3 is built from 14 residues. The CDR3: CASTRTGKNTEAFF. The CDR3 nucleotides are TGTGCCAGCACCAGAACAGGGAAGAACACTGAAGCTTTCTTT.

The V call is TRBV6-1, the J call TRBJ2-3; D might be TRBD1 (6 bases). This CDR3 has 17 residues. The germline gives CDR1 MNHNS, CDR2 SASEGT. V shed 3 bases and J shed 6 bases, with 22 bases lying between them. This CDR3 reads CASSDLWGQTLGDTQYF. The CDR3 DNA follows: TGTGCCAGCAGTGACCTTTGGGGGCAGACGTTGGGTGATACGCAGTATTTT.

V is TRBV3-1 (or the pseudogene TRBV3-2) and J is TRBJ1-2; TRBD1 aligns across 8 bases. The CDR3 consists of 15 residues. Germline loops: CDR1 LGHDT, CDR2 YNNKEL (reference sequence). With 4 bases clipped from V and 6 bases from J, the junction kept 10 bases outside the gene matches. This CDR3 is CASSLPGQGTDGYTF. The CDR3 bases are TGTGCCAGCAGCCTCCCTGGACAGGGCACGGATGGCTACACCTTC.

The rearrangement links TRBV19 to TRBJ2-2, with 8 bases fitting TRBD1. The CDR3 length is 15 residues. The V segment lost 8 bases and the J segment 4 bases; nucleotides outside the gene matches: 9. Germline loops: CDR1 LNHDA, CDR2 SQIVND (reference sequence). CDR3 residues: CASSTRGLGTGELFF. For the CDR3, the DNA is TGTGCCAGTTCCACCAGGGGGCTAGGCACCGGGGAGCTGTTTTTT.